This TCR beta chain stems from a study of Ad26.COV2.S vaccination and SARS-CoV-2 variants. Study overall: Ad26.COV2.S was injected intramuscularly once or twice, 56 days apart.

Treatment denoted: some 20 received Ad26.COV2.S at low or high dose, single or two shots; several received placebo; per-sample allocation not given. Day 63 after the first injection of vaccine or placebo was the sampling time. Based in Boston, the donor was an adult of 18-55 years. Details on this clone: Other DNA variants within this sample encode the same CDR3.

Sequencing used immunoSEQ multiplex PCR; TCRdb keeps in-frame clones, though not all of them. The profile shows fewer than 400,000 clones, roughly nine tenths of them singletons. There are 11 residues in the CDR3. The V end was cut by 6 bases, the J end by 2 bases, with 4 bases between. Per germline, CDR1 SEHNR and CDR2 FQNEAQ (reference sequence). This rearrangement joins TRBV7-9 to TRBJ1-2; D not certain. Specimen: peripheral blood, collected in a trial of Ad26.COV2.S vaccine versus placebo. The origin of this receptor is a person between 18 and 60 years old who received the Ad26.COV2.S COVID-19 vaccine or a placebo. CDR3 in amino acids: CASSLNYGYTF. In DNA, the CDR3 is TGTGCCAGCAGTCTCAACTATGGCTACACCTTC.